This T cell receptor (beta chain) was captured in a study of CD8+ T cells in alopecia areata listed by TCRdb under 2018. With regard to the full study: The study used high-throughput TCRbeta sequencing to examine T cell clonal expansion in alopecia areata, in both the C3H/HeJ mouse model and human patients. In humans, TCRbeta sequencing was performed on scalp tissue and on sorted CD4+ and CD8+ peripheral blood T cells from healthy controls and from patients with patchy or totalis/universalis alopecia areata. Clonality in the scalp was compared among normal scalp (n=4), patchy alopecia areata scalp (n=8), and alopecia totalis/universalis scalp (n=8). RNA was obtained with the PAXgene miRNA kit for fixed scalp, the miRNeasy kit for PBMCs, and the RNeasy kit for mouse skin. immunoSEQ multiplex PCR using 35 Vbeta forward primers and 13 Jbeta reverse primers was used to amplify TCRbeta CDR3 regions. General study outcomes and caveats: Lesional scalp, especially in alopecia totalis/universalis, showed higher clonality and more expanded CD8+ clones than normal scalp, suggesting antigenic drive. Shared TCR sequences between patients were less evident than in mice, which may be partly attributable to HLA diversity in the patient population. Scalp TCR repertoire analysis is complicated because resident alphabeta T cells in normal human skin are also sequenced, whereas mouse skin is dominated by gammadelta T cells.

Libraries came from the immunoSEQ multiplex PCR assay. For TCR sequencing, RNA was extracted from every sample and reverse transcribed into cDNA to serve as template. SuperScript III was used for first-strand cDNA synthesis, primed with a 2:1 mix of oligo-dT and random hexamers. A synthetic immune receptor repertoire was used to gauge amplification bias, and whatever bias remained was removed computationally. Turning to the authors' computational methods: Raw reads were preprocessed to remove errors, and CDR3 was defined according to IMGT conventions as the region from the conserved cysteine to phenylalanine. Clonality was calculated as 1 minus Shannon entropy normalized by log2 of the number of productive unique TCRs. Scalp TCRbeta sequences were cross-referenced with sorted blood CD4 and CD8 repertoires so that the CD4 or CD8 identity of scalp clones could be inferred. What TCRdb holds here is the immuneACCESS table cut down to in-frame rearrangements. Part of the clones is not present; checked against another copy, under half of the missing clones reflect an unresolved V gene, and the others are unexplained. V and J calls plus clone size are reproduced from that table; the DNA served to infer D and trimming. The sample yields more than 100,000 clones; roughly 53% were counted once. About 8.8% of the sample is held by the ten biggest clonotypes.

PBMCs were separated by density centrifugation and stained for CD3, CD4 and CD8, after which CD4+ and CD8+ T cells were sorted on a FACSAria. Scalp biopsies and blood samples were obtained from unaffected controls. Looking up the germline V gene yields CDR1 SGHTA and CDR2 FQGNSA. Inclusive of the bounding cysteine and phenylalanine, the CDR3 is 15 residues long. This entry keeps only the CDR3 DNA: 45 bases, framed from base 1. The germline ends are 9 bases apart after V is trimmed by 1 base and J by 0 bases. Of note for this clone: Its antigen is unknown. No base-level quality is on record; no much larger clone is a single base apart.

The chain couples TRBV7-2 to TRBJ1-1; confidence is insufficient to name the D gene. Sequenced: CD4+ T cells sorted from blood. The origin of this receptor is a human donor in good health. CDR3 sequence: CASSLGGNMNTEAFF. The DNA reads TGTGCCAGCAGCTTAGGGGGAAACATGAACACTGAAGCTTTCTTT.